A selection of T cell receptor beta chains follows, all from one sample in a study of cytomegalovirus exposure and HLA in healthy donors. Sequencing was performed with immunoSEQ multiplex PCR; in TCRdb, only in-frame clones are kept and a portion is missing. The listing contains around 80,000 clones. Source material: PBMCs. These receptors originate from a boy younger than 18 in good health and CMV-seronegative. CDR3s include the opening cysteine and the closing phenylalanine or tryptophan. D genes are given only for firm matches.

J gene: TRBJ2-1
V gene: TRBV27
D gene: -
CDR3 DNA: TGTGCCAGCAGTTCGTCTGCCCCTAGGGGTGAGCAGTTCTTC
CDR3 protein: CASSSSAPRGEQFF

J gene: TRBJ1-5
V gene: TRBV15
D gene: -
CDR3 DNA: TGTGCCACCAGCATCCAGGCAGATCAGCCCCAGCATTTT
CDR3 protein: CATSIQADQPQHF

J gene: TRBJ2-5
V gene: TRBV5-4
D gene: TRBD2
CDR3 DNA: TGTGCCAGCAGCTTGGCGGGACTAGCGCCGGAGACCCAGTACTTC
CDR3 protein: CASSLAGLAPETQYF

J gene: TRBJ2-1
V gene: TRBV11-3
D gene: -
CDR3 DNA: TGTGCCAGCAGCTTAGATGGTAGCTTTCATGAGCAGTTCTTC
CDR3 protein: CASSLDGSFHEQFF

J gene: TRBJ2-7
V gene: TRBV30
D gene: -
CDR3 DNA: TGTGCCTGGAGTGTATTAGAAGCCCACGAGCAGTACTTC
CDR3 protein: CAWSVLEAHEQYF

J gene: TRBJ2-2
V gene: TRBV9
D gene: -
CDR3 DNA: TGTGCCAGCAGCGTAGTCGGGGGGCACACCGGGGAGCTGTTTTTT
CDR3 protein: CASSVVGGHTGELFF

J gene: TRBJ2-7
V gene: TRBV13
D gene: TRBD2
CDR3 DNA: TGTGCCAGCAGCTCCGGACTAGCCGGGGTAGGCTACGAGCAGTACTTC
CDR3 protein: CASSSGLAGVGYEQYF

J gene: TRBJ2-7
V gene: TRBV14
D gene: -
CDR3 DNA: TGTGCCAGCAGCCAAGTTCGGGAGATGCCGTACTTC
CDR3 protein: CASSQVREMPYF

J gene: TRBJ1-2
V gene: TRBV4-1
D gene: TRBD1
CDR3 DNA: TGCGCCAGCAGCCACCCGGGACAGGCTCTAGGTGGCTACACCTTC
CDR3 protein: CASSHPGQALGGYTF

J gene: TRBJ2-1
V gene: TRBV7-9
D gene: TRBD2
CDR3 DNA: TGTGCCAGCAGTTCTGGGAGAAGCGGGGCTACGGACAATGAGCAGTTCTTC
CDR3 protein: CASSSGRSGATDNEQFF

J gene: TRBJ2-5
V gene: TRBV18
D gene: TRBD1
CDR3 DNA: TGTGCCAGCTCACCACAGGGGGCGGGTGAGACCCAGTACTTC
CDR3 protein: CASSPQGAGETQYF

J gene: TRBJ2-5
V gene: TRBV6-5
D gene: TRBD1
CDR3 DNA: TGTGCCAGCATGCAGAACAGGGGTGGGGAGACCCAGTACTTC
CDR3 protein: CASMQNRGGETQYF

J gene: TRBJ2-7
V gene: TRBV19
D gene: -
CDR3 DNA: TGTGCCAGTAGGCAAAGACAGGATTACTACGAGCAGTACTTC
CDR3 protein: CASRQRQDYYEQYF

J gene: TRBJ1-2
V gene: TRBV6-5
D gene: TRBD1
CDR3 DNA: TGTGCCAGCAGTATTACACAGGGGAATCGTTATGGCTACACCTTC
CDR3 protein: CASSITQGNRYGYTF

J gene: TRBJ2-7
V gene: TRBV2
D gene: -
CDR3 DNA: TGTGCCAGCAGAGCACAGGGTGGATCCTACGAGCAGTACTTC
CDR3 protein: CASRAQGGSYEQYF

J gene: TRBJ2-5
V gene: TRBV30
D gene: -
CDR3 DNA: TGCGCCTGGAGGCAGGGGGAGACCCAGTACTTC
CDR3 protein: CAWRQGETQYF

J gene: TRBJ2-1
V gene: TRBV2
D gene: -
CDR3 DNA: TGTGCCAGCAGGGGAGGATGGGGATCCTACAATGAGCAGTTCTTC
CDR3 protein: CASRGGWGSYNEQFF

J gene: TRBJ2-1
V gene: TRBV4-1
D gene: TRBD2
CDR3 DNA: TGCGCCAGCAGCCGGGAGCCTACTAGCGGGGGCAATGAGCAGTTCTTC
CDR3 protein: CASSREPTSGGNEQFF

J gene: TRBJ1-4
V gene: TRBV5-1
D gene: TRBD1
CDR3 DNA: TGCGCCAGCAGCTTGGCCCGGGACAGAGTTGCAACTAATGAAAAACTGTTTTTT
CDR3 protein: CASSLARDRVATNEKLFF

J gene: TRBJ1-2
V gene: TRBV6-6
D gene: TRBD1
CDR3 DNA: TGTGCCAGCAGTCCGATGACAGGGGTAGCTAACTATGGCTACACCTTC
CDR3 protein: CASSPMTGVANYGYTF

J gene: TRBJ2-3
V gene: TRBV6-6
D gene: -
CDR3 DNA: TGTGCCAGCAGTCAATACAGGGTTAGAGCAGATACGCAGTATTTT
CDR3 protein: CASSQYRVRADTQYF

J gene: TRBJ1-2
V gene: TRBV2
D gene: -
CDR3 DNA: TGTGCCAGCAGGCCAGGGCGAACTAACTATGGCTACACCTTC
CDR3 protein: CASRPGRTNYGYTF